This T cell receptor beta chain comes out of a study of blood T cell repertoires in COVID-19. Study in general: Samples of COVID-19 (acute and convalescent) were obtained from the United States, Italy and Spain.

Clones were sequenced by immunoSEQ multiplex PCR, and TCRdb holds only the in-frame ones, with some missing. The sample lists around 84,000 clones, 70% to 80% occurring once. Germline V gives CDR1 MGHRA, CDR2 YSYEKL. The CDR3 consists of 19 residues. V lost 3 bases to trimming and J lost 5 bases; unmatched junction nucleotides: 13. Ten or more counts support this clone. Sequencing used peripheral blood. The rearrangement joins TRBV4-1 to TRBJ2-2; TRBD2 aligns across 12 bases. The clonotype was recovered from a middle-aged man with active or convalescent COVID-19. CDR3 coding DNA: TGCGCCAGCAGCCACCCGGGACTAGCGGGCCCCCGTCGAACCGGGGAGCTGTTTTTT. Its translation is CASSHPGLAGPRRTGELFF.